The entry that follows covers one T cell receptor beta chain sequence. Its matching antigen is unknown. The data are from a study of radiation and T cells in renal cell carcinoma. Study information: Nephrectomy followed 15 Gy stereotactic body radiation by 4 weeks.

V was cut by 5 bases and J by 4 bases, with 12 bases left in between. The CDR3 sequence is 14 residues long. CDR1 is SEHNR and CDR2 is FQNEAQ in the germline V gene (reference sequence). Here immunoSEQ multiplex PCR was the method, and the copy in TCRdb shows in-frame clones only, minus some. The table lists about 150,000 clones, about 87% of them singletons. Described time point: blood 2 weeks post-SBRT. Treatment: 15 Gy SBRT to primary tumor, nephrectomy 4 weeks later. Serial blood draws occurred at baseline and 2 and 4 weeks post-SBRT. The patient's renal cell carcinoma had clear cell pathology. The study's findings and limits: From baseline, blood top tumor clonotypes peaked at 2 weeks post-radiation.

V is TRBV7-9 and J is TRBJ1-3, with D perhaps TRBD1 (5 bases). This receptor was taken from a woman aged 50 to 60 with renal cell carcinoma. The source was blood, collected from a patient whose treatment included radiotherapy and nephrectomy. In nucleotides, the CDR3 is TGTGCCAGCAGCCAGGGTAATTCGGGAAACACCATATATTTT. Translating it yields CASSQGNSGNTIYF.